A selection of T cell receptor beta chains follows, all from one sample in a study of cytomegalovirus exposure and HLA in healthy donors. Method: immunoSEQ multiplex PCR; TCRdb's copy keeps in-frame clones and lacks some. The table includes some 150,000 clones, less than 85% detected once. Sample: PBMCs. Receptors originate from a man aged 40-49 years in good health and CMV-seronegative. CDR3s include the opening cysteine and the closing phenylalanine or tryptophan. A D gene is named only where the DNA matches it firmly. Expanded clones are given a class, and other clones once, few, many or no size at all.

>TRBJ2-1|TRBD2|TRBV4-1|few
CASSRSGISYNEQFF
TGCGCCAGCAGCCGTAGCGGGATCTCCTACAATGAGCAGTTCTTC
>TRBJ2-1|-|TRBV11-1|-
CASSPTGKSSYNEQFF
TGTGCCAGCAGCCCCACAGGGAAGAGTTCCTACAATGAGCAGTTCTTC
>TRBJ2-7|TRBD2|TRBV4-2|-
CASSQVRGGFGYEQYF
TGTGCCAGCAGCCAAGTTAGGGGAGGGTTTGGTTACGAGCAGTACTTC
>TRBJ2-7|-|TRBV7-8|-
CASSSSTFSYEQYF
TGTGCCAGCAGCTCTTCTACCTTCTCCTACGAGCAGTACTTC
>TRBJ1-6|-|TRBV13|-
CASSLAASSYNSPLHF
TGTGCCAGCAGCTTAGCCGCGAGCTCCTATAATTCACCCCTCCACTTT
>TRBJ2-1|TRBD2|TRBV11-1|-
CASSLRLAGSNEQFF
TGTGCCAGCAGCTTAAGACTAGCGGGATCAAATGAGCAGTTCTTC
>TRBJ2-3|-|TRBV7-3|-
CASRNEGVDTQYF
TGTGCCAGCAGAAATGAGGGGGTAGATACGCAGTATTTT
>TRBJ2-2|TRBD2|TRBV9|-
CASSVGGPGGPGTGELFF
TGTGCCAGCAGCGTCGGGGGTCCGGGAGGCCCAGGGACCGGGGAGCTGTTTTTT
>TRBJ2-3|TRBD2|TRBV29-1|-
CSVKAGEGDTQYF
TGCAGCGTTAAAGCGGGAGAAGGAGATACGCAGTATTTT
>TRBJ2-2|TRBD1|TRBV19|-
CASSVTDRGPGELFF
TGTGCCAGTAGTGTAACGGACAGGGGACCCGGGGAGCTGTTTTTT
>TRBJ1-5|TRBD1|TRBV15|-
CATSRDRGQRQPQHF
TGTGCCACCAGCAGGGACAGGGGGCAAAGGCAGCCCCAGCATTTT
>TRBJ2-5|-|TRBV6-1|once
CASSERFETQYF
TGTGCCAGCAGTGAACGGTTCGAGACCCAGTACTTC
>TRBJ2-7|-|TRBV5-1|few
CASSLAGEAYEQYF
TGCGCCAGCAGCTTAGCGGGTGAAGCCTACGAGCAGTACTTC
>TRBJ2-5|-|TRBV5-1|-
CASSFDGSQETQYF
TGCGCCAGCAGCTTCGATGGTAGCCAAGAGACCCAGTACTTC
>TRBJ1-2|TRBD1|TRBV18|-
CASSLTGGDGYTF
TGTGCCAGCTCCCTGACAGGGGGCGATGGCTACACCTTC
>TRBJ2-7|TRBD2|TRBV2|few
CASGPGLGIYEQYF
TGTGCCAGCGGACCGGGACTAGGCATCTACGAGCAGTACTTC
>TRBJ2-1|TRBD2|TRBV27|-
CASSLGTSGRWNEQFF
TGTGCCAGCAGTTTAGGGACTAGCGGGAGGTGGAATGAGCAGTTCTTC
>TRBJ2-3|-|TRBV15|-
CATSEGHQRERSRDTQYF
TGTGCCACCAGCGAGGGACATCAGCGCGAGCGTAGCAGGGATACGCAGTATTTT
>TRBJ2-5|-|TRBV2|-
CASSRNGAETQYF
TGTGCCAGCAGCCGGAATGGGGCGGAGACCCAGTACTTC
>TRBJ2-1|-|TRBV30|-
CAWSPRGSNEQFF
TGTGCCTGGAGTCCCAGGGGCTCCAATGAGCAGTTCTTC
>TRBJ2-3|-|TRBV5-1|once
CASSQGMTGNTDTQYF
TGCGCCAGCAGCCAGGGGATGACGGGAAACACAGATACGCAGTATTTT
>TRBJ2-2|-|TRBV4-2|-
CASSPGADRVTGELFF
TGTGCCAGCAGCCCAGGGGCTGACAGAGTAACCGGGGAGCTGTTTTTT
>TRBJ2-2|-|TRBV4-3|-
CASSQDVTPGTGELFF
TGCGCCAGCAGCCAAGATGTTACACCGGGAACCGGGGAGCTGTTTTTT
>TRBJ2-7|TRBD1|TRBV2|-
CASTQNRGDYEQYF
TGTGCCAGCACCCAGAACAGGGGGGACTACGAGCAGTACTTC
>TRBJ1-1|TRBD1|TRBV29-1|-
CSAYGQDHTEAFF
TGCAGCGCGTACGGACAGGATCACACTGAAGCTTTCTTT
>TRBJ1-3|TRBD1|TRBV27|once
CASSPRFRDSSGNTIYF
TGTGCCAGCAGTCCACGTTTCCGGGACAGCTCTGGAAACACCATATATTTT
>TRBJ2-1|TRBD2|TRBV5-1|-
CASSPQAGGSGNEQFF
TGCGCCAGCAGCCCTCAAGCGGGAGGGTCGGGCAATGAGCAGTTCTTC
>TRBJ2-7|TRBD1|TRBV9|-
CASSEGQTYEQYF
TGTGCCAGCAGCGAGGGACAGACCTACGAGCAGTACTTC
>TRBJ2-3|TRBD2|TRBV4-3|-
CASSQDSTSFTDTQYF
TGCGCCAGCAGCCAAGATTCGACTAGCTTCACAGATACGCAGTATTTT
>TRBJ2-1|-|TRBV27|-
CASSLTADEQFF
TGTGCCAGCAGTTTAACGGCGGATGAGCAGTTCTTC
>TRBJ1-3|TRBD1|TRBV19|-
CATRDRSSGNTIYF
TGTGCCACGAGGGACAGGAGCTCTGGAAACACCATATATTTT
>TRBJ2-1|TRBD2|TRBV27|-
CASSFMFGAGDTKYNEQFF
TGTGCCAGCAGTTTCATGTTCGGAGCGGGAGACACCAAGTACAATGAGCAGTTCTTC
>TRBJ2-1|TRBD2|TRBV9|-
CASSPGLQWVAGGRPYNEQFF
TGTGCCAGCAGCCCCGGCTTGCAGTGGGTAGCGGGAGGGCGGCCTTACAATGAGCAGTTCTTC
>TRBJ2-3|TRBD1|TRBV10-3|-
CAISDSQGATDTQYF
TGTGCCATCAGTGATTCCCAGGGGGCCACAGATACGCAGTATTTT
>TRBJ2-5|TRBD1|TRBV5-4|-
CASSLDRTGRETQYF
TGTGCCAGCAGCTTGGATCGGACAGGGCGAGAGACCCAGTACTTC
>TRBJ2-1|TRBD2|TRBV10-3|-
CAISAFPSGSSYNEQFF
TGTGCCATCAGTGCATTCCCAAGCGGGAGCTCCTACAATGAGCAGTTCTTC
>TRBJ2-3|-|TRBV21-1|-
CASSKELRTDTQYF
TGTGCCAGCAGCAAGGAGTTACGGACAGATACGCAGTATTTT
>TRBJ2-1|TRBD2|TRBV15|few
CAYQTSGGLNEQFF
TGTGCCTACCAAACTAGCGGGGGTCTAAATGAGCAGTTCTTC
>TRBJ1-1|-|TRBV6-1|many
CASSGQENTEAFF
TGTGCCAGCAGTGGACAAGAGAACACTGAAGCTTTCTTT
>TRBJ2-2|-|TRBV19|once
CASSRDFNANTGELFF
TGTGCCAGTAGTAGGGACTTCAACGCGAACACCGGGGAGCTGTTTTTT
>TRBJ2-1|TRBD1|TRBV14|few
CASSPGQGGSYNEQFF
TGTGCCAGCAGCCCTGGACAGGGGGGATCCTACAATGAGCAGTTCTTC
>TRBJ2-1|TRBD2|TRBV27|-
CASSAGLGANEQFF
TGTGCCAGCAGCGCGGGACTAGGGGCCAATGAGCAGTTCTTC
>TRBJ2-7|-|TRBV5-6|-
CASGGGAGGRYYEQYF
TGTGCCAGCGGAGGGGGCGCGGGAGGACGATACTACGAGCAGTACTTC
>TRBJ1-2|-|TRBV2|-
CASRDSYGYTF
TGTGCCAGCAGAGACAGTTATGGCTACACCTTC
>TRBJ2-5|-|TRBV7-2|-
CASSLSSHQETQYF
TGTGCCAGCAGCTTATCTAGCCATCAAGAGACCCAGTACTTC